This T cell receptor beta chain emerged from a study of blood T cell repertoires in COVID-19. About the study: Material from acute and convalescent COVID-19 was sourced from the United States, Italy and Spain.

The CDR3 totals 15 residues. The germline V gene encodes CDR1 LNHDA and CDR2 SQIVND (reference sequence). V lost 6 bases and J lost 2, with 14 bases in between. Original data processing: Amplification from reference gene primers served as the basis for estimated nucleated cell counts. Using immunoSEQ multiplex PCR, the repertoire was profiled, and TCRdb retains in-frame clones only, with some absent. The V and J calls and clone size are taken from that table; D and trimming were inferred from the DNA. The table includes over 45,000 clones, 87% detected once. The clonotype was recovered from a man in his forties or fifties with active COVID-19. The V gene is TRBV19, the J gene TRBJ1-5; D uncertain. Material for sequencing was peripheral blood. The CDR3 here is CASSAGFYGNQPQHF. The DNA for the CDR3 is TGTGCCAGTAGCGCCGGGTTCTATGGCAATCAGCCCCAGCATTTT.